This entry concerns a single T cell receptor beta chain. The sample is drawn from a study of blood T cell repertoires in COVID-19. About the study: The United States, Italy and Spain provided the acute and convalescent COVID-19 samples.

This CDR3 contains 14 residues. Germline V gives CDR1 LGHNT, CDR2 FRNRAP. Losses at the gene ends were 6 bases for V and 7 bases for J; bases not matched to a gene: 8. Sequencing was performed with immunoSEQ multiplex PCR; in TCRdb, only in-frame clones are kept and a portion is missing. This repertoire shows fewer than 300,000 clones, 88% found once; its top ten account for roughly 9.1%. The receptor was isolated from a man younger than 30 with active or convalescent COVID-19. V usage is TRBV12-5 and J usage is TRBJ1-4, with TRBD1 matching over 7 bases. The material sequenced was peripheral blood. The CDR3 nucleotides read TGTGCTAGTGGCCCGACTGGGACAGTTGAAAAACTGTTTTTT. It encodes CASGPTGTVEKLFF.